Included here is one T cell receptor beta chain sequence, with context. This CDR3 is built from 15 residues. With V trimmed by 2 bases and J by 6 bases, 7 bases remained unmatched. Germline V lookup: CDR1 ENHRY, CDR2 SYGVKD. This sample stems from a study of blood T cells in healthy people across ages. A second PCR, run for about 7 to 11 cycles, used a sample-barcoded 5' primer plus a J-beta primer mix. Each CDR3 protein gets one entry after TCRdb re-called the 5' RACE reads with MiXCR. The profile shows some 1 million distinct CDR3 sequences, more than 40% of them singletons. The sample comprised blood. The J gene is TRBJ2-1, the V gene TRBV10-3; 7 bases are a match to TRBD2. The TCR comes from a woman aged 60-70 years in good health. CDR3 coding DNA: TGTGCCATCAGTGAGGTGGATCGGACTAGCAATGAGCAGTTCTTC. It specifies CAISEVDRTSNEQFF.